This T cell receptor (beta chain) was profiled in a study of T cell repertoires in cytomegalovirus infection. The overall study: Public TCR beta signatures were indicative of both CMV infection and a matching HLA type.

Study-wide points: The ex vivo response showed dominance by HLA-C-restricted CMV-specific TCR beta clonotypes. CMV carriers with the relevant HLA were identified by cumulative public TCR beta family frequency.

In the case of this clonotype: Its specificity is not known.

TCRdb analysed the reads with MiXCR anew, one entry per CDR3 protein. The sample contains 250,000 to 300,000 distinct CDR3 sequences, approximately 13% of which appear only once. The CDR3 is 13 amino acids. Germline V lookup: CDR1 DFQATT, CDR2 SNEGSKA (reference sequence). Trimming left V 2 bases short and J 5 bases short, with 9 bases between. Sequencing used PBMCs. The TCR was taken from a human donor in good health (CMV status not recorded). Some clones in this sample may be carry-over from other donors' samples. This sequence joins TRBV20-1 and TRBJ1-4; D is unresolved. CDR3 sequence reads: CSARRVRNEKLFF. CDR3 nucleotide sequence: TGCAGTGCTAGAAGGGTCAGAAATGAAAAACTGTTTTTT.